These 14 T cell receptor beta chains originate from one sample sequenced in a study of blood T cell repertoires in COVID-19. Only in-frame clones appear in the TCRdb table, and some are missing; sequencing was by immunoSEQ multiplex PCR. The data contain roughly 360,000 clones, roughly four fifths of them singletons. What was sequenced was PBMCs or T cells enriched from blood (not recorded which). Receptors were obtained from a woman aged 50 to 65 who had recovered from COVID-19.

The chain links TRBV10-3 to TRBJ1-1; no definite D call. The CDR3 is 17 residues long. V was cut by 0 bases and J by 0 bases, with 14 bases left in between. CDR1 ENHRY and CDR2 SYGVKD come from the germline V gene. Written as DNA, the CDR3 is TGTGCCATCAGTGAGTCACGGGATATCGGAATGAACACTGAAGCTTTCTTT. It specifies CAISESRDIGMNTEAFF.

In nucleotides, the CDR3 is TGTGCCAGCTCAGACCAGCGGGCAAACTATGGCTACACCTTC. Residues: CASSDQRANYGYTF. V usage is TRBV18 and J usage is TRBJ1-2; the D is unclear. The germline CDR1 and CDR2 sequences are KGHSH and LQKENI. V dropped 5 bases and J dropped 2 bases, with 12 bases sitting between them. CDR3 length: 14 amino acids.

This sequence joins TRBV12-5 and TRBJ2-3; 14 nucleotides line up with TRBD2. Germline V gives CDR1 LGHNT, CDR2 FRNRAP. The CDR3 covers 17 residues. With V trimmed by 5 bases and J by 6 bases, 10 bases remained unmatched. The CDR3 DNA reads TGTGCTAGTGGTCTAGGGACTAGCGGGGGCCGGGGGGATACGCAGTATTTT. Its translation is CASGLGTSGGRGDTQYF.

The V and J genes are TRBV7-8 and TRBJ2-1; the D gene is possibly TRBD1 (5 bases). V was trimmed by 5 bases and J by 9 bases, leaving 8 bases between them. Per germline, CDR1 SGHVS and CDR2 FQNEAQ. The CDR3 consists of 11 residues. CDR3 DNA: TGTGCCAGCAGCCCCAGGGTTGAGCAGTTCTTC. This gives the protein CASSPRVEQFF. The whole variable domain, remainder taken from reference TRBV7-8 and TRBJ2-1, is GAGVSQSPRYKVAKRGQDVALRCDPISGHVSLFWYQQALGQGPEFLTYFQNEAQLDKSGLPSDRFFAERPEGSVSTLKIQRTQQEDSAVYLCASSPRVEQFFGPGTRLTVL.

The chain carries TRBV12-3 or TRBV12-4 and TRBJ1-2; D unclear. The CDR3 totals 11 residues. V was pared by 10 bases and J by 4 bases, with 10 bases between. The CDR3 region is CATAGGYGYTF. The CDR3 DNA follows: TGTGCCACCGCCGGCGGCTATGGCTACACCTTC.

The V and J genes are TRBV6-1 and TRBJ1-1; 8 bases are a match to TRBD1. The CDR3 contains 15 residues. The ends lost 2 bases at V and 10 bases at J; junction bases unmatched: 12. Germline V lookup: CDR1 MNHNS, CDR2 SASEGT. This chain's CDR3 is CASSESAGGWGPAFF. As DNA, the CDR3 is TGTGCCAGCAGTGAATCGGCAGGGGGCTGGGGACCAGCTTTCTTT.

The chain employs TRBV9 and TRBJ2-5, with D maybe TRBD1 (6 bases). The germline CDR1 and CDR2 sequences are SGDLS and YYNGEE. The CDR3 length is 16 residues. V lost 2 bases, J lost 5 bases, and 19 bases lay in between. The CDR3 here is CASSVRQAIGSETQYF. The CDR3 DNA follows: TGTGCCAGCAGCGTCAGACAGGCAATCGGTTCGGAGACCCAGTACTTC.

V and J are TRBV6-5 and TRBJ1-2; a possible D gene is TRBD1 (5 bases). V was shortened by 6 bases and J by 5 bases, with 10 bases between the two germline ends. In germline, CDR1 is MNHEY, CDR2 SVGAGI. CDR3 length equals 12 residues. Written as DNA, the CDR3 is TGTGCCAGCAGGGGGGGGATTTATGGCTACACCTTC. It specifies CASRGGIYGYTF.

The genes are TRBV7-9 and TRBJ2-5; TRBD1 aligns across 9 bases. CDR1 SEHNR and CDR2 FQNEAQ come from the germline V gene (reference sequence). Unmatched junction bases numbered 9, after V lost 5 bases and J lost 5 bases. The CDR3 covers 15 residues. DNA for the CDR3: TGTGCCAGCAGCCCCAGGACAGGGGCGTATGAGACCCAGTACTTC. Residues: CASSPRTGAYETQYF.

Regarding this clone: An end of the junction does not agree with germline; a read error may underlie this. The chain joins TRBV6-6 to TRBJ1-2, with 10 bases lining up with TRBD1. Germline V gives CDR1 MNHNY, CDR2 SVGAGI (reference sequence). The CDR3 length is 16 residues. In nucleotides, the CDR3 is TGTGCCAGCAGTCACTCTCCCGGGACAGGGGAGGGGGGCTACACCTTC. Protein: CASSHSPGTGEGGYTF.

This clone was picked up a small number of times. The chain has TRBV5-1 and TRBJ1-6; 7 bases are a match to TRBD1. The germline CDR1 and CDR2 sequences are SGHRS and YFSETQ. The ends lost 3 bases at V and 8 bases at J; junction bases unmatched: 5. The CDR3 contains 14 residues. CDR3 nucleotide sequence: TGCGCCAGCAGCTACGGGACAGCCTATTCACCCCTCCACTTT. This encodes CASSYGTAYSPLHF.

V gene TRBV25-1 combines with J gene TRBJ1-1; D is unresolved. Between the trimmed V and J ends, which lost 1 base and 7 bases, there was a span of 22 bases. The CDR3 totals 17 residues. From germline, CDR1 is MGHDK and CDR2 SYGVNS. The CDR3 bases are TGTGCCAGCAGTGAATCGGTATCGGGGTCCCCCCTTGGTGAAGCTTTCTTT. Amino acid sequence: CASSESVSGSPLGEAFF.

The CDR3 DNA reads TGTGCCAGTAGTATTGGGACAGCTAACTATGGCTACACCTTC. Its translation is CASSIGTANYGYTF. The rearrangement uses TRBV19 and TRBJ1-2; 7 nucleotides line up with TRBD1. There are 14 residues in the CDR3. The germline V gene encodes CDR1 LNHDA and CDR2 SQIVND (reference sequence). Trimming cost V 3 bases and J 0 bases; bases outside gene matches: 1.

V usage is TRBV29-1 and J usage is TRBJ2-1, with 10 bases aligning to TRBD2. This CDR3 comprises 13 residues. Germline CDR1 SQVTM, CDR2 ANQGSEA. The V segment lost 4 bases and the J segment 7 bases; nucleotides outside the gene matches: 4. The CDR3 bases are TGCAGCGTTGCGACTAGCGGGTCGAATGAGCAGTTCTTC. Protein product: CSVATSGSNEQFF.